This TCR beta chain was obtained from a study of OX40 agonist ivuxolimab in advanced cancers. Study summary: Earlier treatment with anti-PD-1, anti-PD-L1 or anti-CTLA-4 was permitted, and about 40% had received some.

CDR1 and CDR2 (germline): SGHNT, YYREEE (reference sequence). V was clipped by 4 bases and J by 6 bases; unmatched bases: 9. This CDR3 is built from 14 residues. A remark on this clone: What it recognizes is unknown.

Repertoires were generated with immunoSEQ multiplex PCR, while TCRdb's copy carries only in-frame clones and drops some. The sample has fewer than 120,000 clones; around nine tenths are singletons. The study, taken as a whole, reports: CD4+ and CD8+ blood T cells expanded clonally by week 6 at 0.1 to 3.0 mg/kg. The study found among the lowest clonal expansion in partial responders at 0.1-3.0 mg/kg.

The sampling schedule covered blood at baseline, cycle 4 day 1, and cycle 7 day 1. The rearrangement links TRBV5-4 to TRBJ2-7, with 8 bases matching TRBD2. This sequence originates from an adult with an advanced solid tumor such as melanoma, head and neck, liver or kidney cancer. The sample here was CD4+ or CD8+ T cells sorted from blood, taken in a trial of the OX40 agonist ivuxolimab. The CDR3 region is CASSRGLGEVEQYF. CDR3 DNA sequence: TGTGCCAGCAGCCGGGGACTAGGAGAGGTCGAGCAGTACTTC.